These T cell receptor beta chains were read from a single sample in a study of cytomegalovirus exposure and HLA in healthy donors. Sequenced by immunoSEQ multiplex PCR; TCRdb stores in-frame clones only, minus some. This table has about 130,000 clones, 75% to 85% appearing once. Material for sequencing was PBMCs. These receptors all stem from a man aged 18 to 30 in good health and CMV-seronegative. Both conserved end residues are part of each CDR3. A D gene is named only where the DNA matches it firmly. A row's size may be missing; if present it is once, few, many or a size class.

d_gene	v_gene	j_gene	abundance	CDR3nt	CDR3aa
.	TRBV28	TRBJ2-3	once	TGTGCCATCACCCTTGATATGGGGGCGTCAGATACGCAGTATTTT	CAITLDMGASDTQYF
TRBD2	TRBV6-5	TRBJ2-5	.	TGTGCCAGCAGTTACCTAGCGGGACTGATTGGAGAGACCCAGTACTTC	CASSYLAGLIGETQYF
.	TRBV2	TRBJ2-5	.	TGTGCCAGCACGCCTGATCGCGGAAAGACCCAGTACTTC	CASTPDRGKTQYF
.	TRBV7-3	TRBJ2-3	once	TGTGCCAGCAGCTCGACTGGCACAGATACGCAGTATTTT	CASSSTGTDTQYF
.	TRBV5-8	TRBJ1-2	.	TGTGCCAGCAGCTTGCGGTTCGGGGGCTACACCTTC	CASSLRFGGYTF
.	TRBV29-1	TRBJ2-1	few	TGCAGCGTTGACAGTTACAATGAGCAGTTCTTC	CSVDSYNEQFF
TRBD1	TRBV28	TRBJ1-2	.	TGTGCCAGCACACTCTCAGGGGGCGCGTTCAATGGCTACACCTTC	CASTLSGGAFNGYTF
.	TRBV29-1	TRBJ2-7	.	TGCAGCGTTGAATTGGGAGGGACAGGCGAAACCTACGAGCAGTACTTC	CSVELGGTGETYEQYF
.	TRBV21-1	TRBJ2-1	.	TGTGCCAGCAGCAGAACTCCCGGGACTAGCGGGTTGAGCTCCTACAATGAGCAGTTCTTC	CASSRTPGTSGLSSYNEQFF
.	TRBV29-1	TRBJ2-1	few	TGCAGCGTCGTTGGGTTAGTAGCGAGCTCCTACAATGAGCAGTTCTTC	CSVVGLVASSYNEQFF
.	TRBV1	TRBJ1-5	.	TGCACCAGCAGCCAAGGAGAGCAGCCCCAGCATTTT	CTSSQGEQPQHF
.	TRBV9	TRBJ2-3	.	TGTGCCAGCAGCGTAGATCCGACAGGCCTACCGGTAGATACGCAGTATTTT	CASSVDPTGLPVDTQYF
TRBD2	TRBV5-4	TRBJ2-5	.	TGTGCCAGCAGCCCGACTAGCGGGAGAATGTGGGAGACCCAGTACTTC	CASSPTSGRMWETQYF
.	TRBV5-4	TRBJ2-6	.	TGTGCCAGCAGCCCTCGGGGTGGGTCTGGGGCCAACGTCCTGACTTTC	CASSPRGGSGANVLTF
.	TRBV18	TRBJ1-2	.	TGTGCCAGCTCACCACCGAGCACAGCGGCCTATGGCTACACCTTC	CASSPPSTAAYGYTF
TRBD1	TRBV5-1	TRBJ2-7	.	TGTGCCAGCAGTAGGACAGGAATCTACGAGCAGTACTTC	CASSRTGIYEQYF
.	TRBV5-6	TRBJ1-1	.	TGTGCCAGCAGCTTGAGGGGGACTGAAGCTTTCTTT	CASSLRGTEAFF
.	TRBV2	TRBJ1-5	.	TGTGCCAGCAGTCGACAGTTATTCAATCAGCCCCAGCATTTT	CASSRQLFNQPQHF
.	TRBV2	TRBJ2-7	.	TGTGCCAGCAGTGAAGCGCTAGGCCCCTACGAGCAGTACTTC	CASSEALGPYEQYF
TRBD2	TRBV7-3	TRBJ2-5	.	TGTGCCAGCAGCCCAAGCGGGAGGTTAGAGACCCAGTACTTC	CASSPSGRLETQYF
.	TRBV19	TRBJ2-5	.	TGTGCCAGCCAAGGACATAAACAAGAGACCCAGTACTTC	CASQGHKQETQYF
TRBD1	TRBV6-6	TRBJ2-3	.	TGTGCCAGCGGCCGGCCAGGGGGAGATACGCAGTATTTT	CASGRPGGDTQYF
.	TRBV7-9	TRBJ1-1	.	TGTGCCAGCAGCTCCCCTTGGGGCGTGAACACTGAAGCTTTCTTT	CASSSPWGVNTEAFF
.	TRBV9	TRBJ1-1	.	TGTGCCAGCAGCGTAGAACAGAACACTGAAGCTTTCTTT	CASSVEQNTEAFF
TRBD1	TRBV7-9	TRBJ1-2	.	TGTGCCAGCAGCCCAGGACAGGCTTTAGACTATGGCTACACCTTC	CASSPGQALDYGYTF
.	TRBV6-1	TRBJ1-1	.	TGTGCCGCTTGGTGGGCAGAGAACACTGAAGCTTTCTTT	CAAWWAENTEAFF
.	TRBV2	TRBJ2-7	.	TGTGCCAGCAGTGACCCAGGGTTTACCTACGAGCAGTACTTC	CASSDPGFTYEQYF
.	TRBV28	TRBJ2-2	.	TGTGCCAGCAGAGACAGAACAGGGATCTCCGGGGAGCTGTTTTTT	CASRDRTGISGELFF
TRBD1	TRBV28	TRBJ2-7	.	TGTGCCAGCAGGCCTGACAGGGGAAGTGCCTACGAGCAGTACTTC	CASRPDRGSAYEQYF
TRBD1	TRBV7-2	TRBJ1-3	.	TGTGCCAGCAGCTCGAGCGACAGGGGCCACTCTGGAAACACCATATATTTT	CASSSSDRGHSGNTIYF
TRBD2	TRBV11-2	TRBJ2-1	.	TGTGCCAGCAGCCCTAGACTAGCGGGGAGCTCCTACAATGAGCAGTTCTTC	CASSPRLAGSSYNEQFF
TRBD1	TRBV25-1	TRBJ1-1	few	TGTGCCAGCAGTCCGTACAGGGGACGGGACACTGAAGCTTTCTTT	CASSPYRGRDTEAFF
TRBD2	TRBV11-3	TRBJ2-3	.	TGTGCCAGCAGTTTAGGCAAGACTAGCCTAAGCACAAATACGCAGTATTTT	CASSLGKTSLSTNTQYF
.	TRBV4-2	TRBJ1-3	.	TGTGCCAGCAGCCAAGATTATAGTTCTGGAAACACCATATATTTT	CASSQDYSSGNTIYF
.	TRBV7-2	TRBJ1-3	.	TGTGCCAGCAGCGGACGGGATGGAAACACCATATATTTT	CASSGRDGNTIYF
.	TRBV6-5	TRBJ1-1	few	TGTGCCAGCAGTCAGAGTCGAGGAGGCACTGAAGCTTTCTTT	CASSQSRGGTEAFF
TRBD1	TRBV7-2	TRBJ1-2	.	TGTGCCAGCAGCTTGTCCGGGACAGGGCGCTATGGCTACACCTTC	CASSLSGTGRYGYTF
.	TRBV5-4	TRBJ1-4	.	TGTGCCAGCAGCTTGGACGTTGGAGTGAGGAAACTGTTTTTT	CASSLDVGVRKLFF
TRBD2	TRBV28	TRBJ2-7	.	TGTGCCAGCAGTCCCTCAAGACTAGCGGAGTCCTACGAGCAGTACTTC	CASSPSRLAESYEQYF
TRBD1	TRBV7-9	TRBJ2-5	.	TGTGCCAGCAGCTTTGGCCAGGGGGCACAGACCCAGTACTTC	CASSFGQGAQTQYF
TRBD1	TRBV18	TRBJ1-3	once	TGTGCCAGCTCACGCGCCGGGACAGGGGATGGAAACACCATATATTTT	CASSRAGTGDGNTIYF